This T cell receptor (beta chain) was retrieved from a study of T cell repertoires in cytomegalovirus infection (dated by TCRdb to between 2017 and 2020). A note on the overall study: Recently identified HLA-C-restricted CMV epitopes, whose presentation resists viral immunomodulation, were targeted by peptide stimulations together with well-studied HLA-B-restricted epitopes. Donor HLA type was relevant to the analysis, because carriage of CMV infection together with the matching HLA type was indicated by public TCR beta signatures.

CDR1 is given as LGHNA and CDR2 as YNFKEQ, both from the germline V gene. Trimming costs V 0 bases and J 0 bases, and their ends lie 12 bases apart. The CDR3 covers 16 residues, taking in both the cysteine and the phenylalanine. Of the read, only the CDR3 DNA is kept; its 48 bases are in frame from base 1. Sequencing instrument: Illumina HiSeq 1500. Using fastp trimming at Q25 and MiXCR clonotype assembly, TCRdb reanalyzed the public sequencing data and kept in-frame beta chains. A single entry per CDR3 protein holds the most common genes and DNA from its merged rows. Recorded for this sample are about 100,000 distinct CDR3 sequences; roughly two fifths of them occurred a single time. The biggest ten clones account for just under 75% of the sample. The treatment or condition label on this specimen signifies: in vitro stimulation with specific CMV peptide epitopes to enrich CMV-specific T cells. Overall study results and their limits: The ex vivo response was dominated by HLA-C-restricted CMV-specific TCR beta clonotypes, and the single most frequent clonotype in two of eight donors was supplied by these HLA-C-restricted clonotypes. Carriers of CMV infection plus the relevant HLA type were discriminated by the cumulative frequency of public TCR beta family members in the study cohort and in an independent roughly 370-donor cohort.

Remarks on this clonotype: Its antigen is still unknown. Base qualities are not recorded, but no much larger clone differs from it by a single base.

The sample consisted of CD8+ T cells from cultured PBMCs, taken from culture after CMV antigen stimulation. This sequence was found in a human donor in good health (CMV status not recorded). Some clones in this sample may be carry-over from other donors' samples. Recombination linked TRBV4-2 to TRBJ2-7, with the D assignment possibly TRBD1 or TRBD2, given 6 matching bases for each. The CDR3 region reads CASSQETGASSYEQYF. The sequence in DNA is TGTGCCAGCAGCCAAGAAACGGGGGCGAGCTCCTACGAGCAGTACTTC.